This T cell receptor (beta chain) was sequenced for a study of control samples from healthy donors and cancer patients (dated by TCRdb to the early 2020s). Library creation used the immunoSEQ multiplex PCR assay. Entries here come from immuneACCESS through TCRdb and include only in-frame sequences with V and J called. Some clones fail to appear in such tables; in the studies checked, an unresolved V gene covers under half of the shortfall, and the cause of the remainder is unknown. The sample profile shows about 100,000 clones; about 90% of them were found once. The ten most abundant clones make up 18% of the sample. Details on this clone: Its specific antigen is unknown. The sample holds no much larger clone one base away, and base qualities are not on file.

Per the germline V gene, SGHRS is the CDR1 and YFSETQ is the CDR2. The V and J ends are trimmed by 2 bases and 4 bases, leaving 7 bases between them. The CDR3 goes from the cysteine to the phenylalanine over 13 residues. The read is trimmed to its CDR3 DNA, 39 bases read in frame from base 1. The sequenced sample consisted of blood. Recombination connected TRBV5-1 to TRBJ1-5; the D gene cannot be named for sure. The TCR originated in a woman aged 50 to 60 in good health. The CDR3 region: CASSFEGNQPQHF. The DNA reads as follows: TGCGCCAGCAGCTTTGAGGGAAATCAGCCCCAGCATTTT.